These 12 T cell receptor beta chains came from one sample sequenced in a study of vaccination and CD4 T cells after COVID-19. With the Oncomine TCR Beta short-read assay, DNA from cultured CD4+ T cells was sequenced. TCRdb called the PCR reads again in MiXCR, with one record for every CDR3 protein. This table has roughly 13,000 distinct CDR3 sequences, around two fifths appearing once. These receptors are not linked to any known antigen. As to treatment: roughly 10-day PBMC culture with coronavirus spike peptide pools or control peptides (ViraFEST assay). Sequenced input: cultured CD4+ T cells from blood. These receptors all stem from a human donor with COVID-19.

The chain is built from TRBV2 and TRBJ1-6, with unresolved D. The germline CDR1 and CDR2 sequences are SNHLY and FYNNEI. The CDR3 length is 15 residues. V lost 4 bases and J 9 bases, leaving 16 bases between the germline ends. CDR3 in amino acids: CASSVAPGAGSPLHF. The DNA for the CDR3 is TGTGCCAGCAGTGTTGCCCCGGGCGCTGGTTCACCCCTCCACTTT.

This clonotype was seen more than once but under ten times. The CDR3 sequence: CSASPAYSNTGELFF. CDR3 nucleotide sequence: TGCAGTGCTAGCCCCGCCTATTCGAACACCGGGGAGCTGTTTTTT. This chain joins TRBV20-1 and TRBJ2-2; the D is unclear. Per germline, CDR1 DFQATT and CDR2 SNEGSKA (reference sequence). This CDR3 has 15 residues. The ends were cut back, 3 bases at V and 0 bases at J, with 11 bases in the middle.

The V call is TRBV29-1, the J call TRBJ1-2; D is uncertain. CDR3 length: 14 residues. Trimming pared 2 bases from V and 4 bases from J, leaving 14 bases between. Germline V gene sequence: CDR1 SQVTM, CDR2 ANQGSEA. The CDR3 spells CSVEMGGPLYGYTF. CDR3 nucleotide sequence: TGCAGCGTTGAAATGGGTGGGCCACTCTATGGCTACACCTTC.

This clonotype has a handful of counts. The chain employs TRBV30 and TRBJ2-1, with D perhaps TRBD2 (7 bases). The CDR3 runs 14 residues. Trimming took 5 bases from V and 8 from J, leaving 19 bases between them. The germline CDR1 and CDR2 sequences are GTSNPN and SVGIG (reference sequence). CDR3 region: CAWEGRGADYEQFF. CDR3 nucleotide sequence: TGTGCCTGGGAAGGTCGGGGGGCGGACTATGAGCAGTTCTTC.

This clonotype was picked up a small number of times. J is TRBJ1-6 and V is TRBV7-2; 7 positions match TRBD1. The CDR3 consists of 17 residues. Germline values: CDR1 SGHTA, CDR2 FQGNSA. V shed 0 bases, J shed 8 bases, and the junction held 10 bases outside the gene matches. The CDR3 is CASSLAPAQGTDSPLHF. DNA of the CDR3: TGTGCCAGCAGCTTAGCGCCCGCACAGGGGACAGATTCACCCCTCCACTTT.

This chain joins TRBV7-2 and TRBJ2-1; D unresolved. This CDR3 comprises 13 residues. With 5 bases removed from V and 7 bases from J, the gap between germline ends came to 12 bases. Germline CDR1 reads SGHTA; CDR2 reads FQGNSA. The DNA of the CDR3 is TGTGCCAGCAGCAGACAAACTCGGAATGAGCAGTTCTTC. Protein product: CASSRQTRNEQFF.

The chain carries TRBV6-2 or TRBV6-3 and TRBJ2-7; the D call may be TRBD1 or TRBD2 (6 bases each). Trimming removed 7 bases from V and 2 bases from J, with 21 bases in between. Germline-derived CDR1 and CDR2 are MNHEY and SVGEGT. The CDR3 sequence is 16 residues long. The DNA of the CDR3 is TGTGCCAGCAACCGGGGGCGGGTGACCTCTACCTACGAGCAGTACTTC. Amino acids: CASNRGRVTSTYEQYF.

The chain employs TRBV20-1 and TRBJ2-5, with a weak D call TRBD2 (6 bases). CDR1 and CDR2 (germline): DFQATT, SNEGSKA (reference sequence). The V end was cut by 0 bases, the J end by 2 bases, with 13 bases between. CDR3 length: 15 residues. Here the CDR3 reads CSAREGSRGQETQYF. The DNA of the CDR3 is TGCAGTGCTAGAGAGGGCAGCCGGGGGCAAGAGACCCAGTACTTC.

This rearrangement joins TRBV6-1 to TRBJ2-3; 7 bases match TRBD1. The CDR3 covers 15 residues. The J segment lost 5 bases and the V segment lost 5 bases, leaving 10 bases of the junction unmatched. Germline loops: CDR1 MNHNS, CDR2 SASEGT. The DNA for the CDR3 is TGTGCCAGCAGTAAACCGGGACAGATTAGAGATACGCAGTATTTT. Translating gives CASSKPGQIRDTQYF.

CDR3 bases: TGTGCCAGCTCCCTCGACCGGGACGGTAATTCACCCCTCCACTTT. Translation: CASSLDRDGNSPLHF. The chain has TRBV18 and TRBJ1-6; perhaps TRBD1 as D (5 bases). The CDR3 runs to 15 residues. V was shortened by 6 bases and J by 6 bases, with 15 bases between the two germline ends. The germline CDR1 and CDR2 sequences are KGHSH and LQKENI.

This clonotype was seen a few times. CDR3 nucleotide sequence: TGTGCCAGCGCGCCTAACAGGGGCGTTAGCTCACCCCTCCACTTT. Protein sequence: CASAPNRGVSSPLHF. The rearrangement joins TRBV25-1 to TRBJ1-6, with 7 bases matching TRBD1. The germline gives CDR1 MGHDK, CDR2 SYGVNS. The CDR3 has 15 amino acids. V shed 8 bases, J shed 10 bases, and the junction held 14 bases outside the gene matches. The whole variable domain, remainder taken from reference TRBV25-1 and TRBJ1-6, is EADIYQTPRYLVIGTGKKITLECSQTMGHDKMYWYQQDPGMELHLIHYSYGVNSTEKGDLSSESTVSRIRTEHFPLTLESARPSHTSQYLCASAPNRGVSSPLHFGNGTRLTVT.

V and J are TRBV5-1 and TRBJ1-3; no definite D call. Trimming cost V 4 bases and J 2 bases, with 13 bases left between them. Germline V gene lookup returns CDR1 SGHRS and CDR2 YFSETQ. This CDR3 region has 15 residues. CDR3 nucleotide sequence: TGCGCCAGCAGCCCGCGAGGCGGTGCTGGAAACACCATATATTTT. It specifies CASSPRGGAGNTIYF.